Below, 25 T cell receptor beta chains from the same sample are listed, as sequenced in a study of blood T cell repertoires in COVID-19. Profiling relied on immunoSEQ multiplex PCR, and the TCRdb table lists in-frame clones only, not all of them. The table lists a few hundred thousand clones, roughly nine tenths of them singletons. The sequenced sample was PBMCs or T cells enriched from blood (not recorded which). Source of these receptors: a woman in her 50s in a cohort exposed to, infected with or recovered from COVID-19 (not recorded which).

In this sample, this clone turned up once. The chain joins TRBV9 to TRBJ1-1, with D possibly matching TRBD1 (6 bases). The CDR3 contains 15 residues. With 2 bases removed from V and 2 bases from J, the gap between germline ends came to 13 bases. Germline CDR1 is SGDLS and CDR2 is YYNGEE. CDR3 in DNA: TGTGCCAGCAGCGTCGGGGGGACACCCAACACTGAAGCTTTCTTT. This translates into CASSVGGTPNTEAFF.

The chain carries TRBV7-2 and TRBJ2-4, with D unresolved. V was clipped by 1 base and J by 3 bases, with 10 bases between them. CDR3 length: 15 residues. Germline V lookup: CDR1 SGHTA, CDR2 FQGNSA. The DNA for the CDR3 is TGTGCCAGCAGCTTAGGGGTCCGCGGCAAAAACATTCAGTACTTC. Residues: CASSLGVRGKNIQYF.

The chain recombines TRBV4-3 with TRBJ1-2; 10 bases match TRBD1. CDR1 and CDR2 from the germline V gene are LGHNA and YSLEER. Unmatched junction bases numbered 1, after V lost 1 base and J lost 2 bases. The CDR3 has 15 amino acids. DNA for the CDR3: TGCGCCAGCAGCCAAGGGACAGGGGGAAACTATGGCTACACCTTC. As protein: CASSQGTGGNYGYTF.

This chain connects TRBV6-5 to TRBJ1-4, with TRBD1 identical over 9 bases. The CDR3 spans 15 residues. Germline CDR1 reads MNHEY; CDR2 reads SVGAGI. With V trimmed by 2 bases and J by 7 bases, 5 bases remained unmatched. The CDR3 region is CASSYPGQGSEKLFF. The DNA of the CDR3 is TGTGCCAGCAGTTACCCGGGACAGGGCAGTGAAAAACTGTTTTTT.

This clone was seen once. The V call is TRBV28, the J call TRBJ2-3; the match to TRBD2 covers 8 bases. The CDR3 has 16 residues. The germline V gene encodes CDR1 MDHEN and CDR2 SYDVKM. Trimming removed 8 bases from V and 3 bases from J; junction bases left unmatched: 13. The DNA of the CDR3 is TGTGCCAGCCTGCCCCGCCCGGGCGGGGGGACAGATACGCAGTATTTT. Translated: CASLPRPGGGTDTQYF.

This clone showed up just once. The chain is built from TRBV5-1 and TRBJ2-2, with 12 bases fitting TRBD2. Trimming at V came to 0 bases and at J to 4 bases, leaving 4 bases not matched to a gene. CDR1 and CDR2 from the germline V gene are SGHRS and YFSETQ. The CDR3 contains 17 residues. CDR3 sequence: CASSLGLAGALTGELFF. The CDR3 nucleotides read TGCGCCAGCAGCTTGGGACTAGCGGGGGCCCTCACCGGGGAGCTGTTTTTT. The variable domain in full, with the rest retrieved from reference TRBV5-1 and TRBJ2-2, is KAGVTQTPRYLIKTRGQQVTLSCSPISGHRSVSWYQQTPGQGLQFLFEYFSETQRNKGNFPGRFSGRQFSNSRSEMNVSTLELGDSALYLCASSLGLAGALTGELFFGEGSRLTVL.

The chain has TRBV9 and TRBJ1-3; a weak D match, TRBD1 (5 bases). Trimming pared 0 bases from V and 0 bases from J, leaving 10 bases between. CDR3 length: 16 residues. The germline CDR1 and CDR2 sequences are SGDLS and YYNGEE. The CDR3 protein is CASSVDRPSSGNTIYF. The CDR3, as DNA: TGTGCCAGCAGCGTAGACAGGCCGAGCTCTGGAAACACCATATATTTT.

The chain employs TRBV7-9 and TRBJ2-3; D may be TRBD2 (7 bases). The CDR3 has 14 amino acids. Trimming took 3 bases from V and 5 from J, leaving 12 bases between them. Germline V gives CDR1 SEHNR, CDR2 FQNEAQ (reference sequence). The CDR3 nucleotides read TGTGCCAGCAGCTTTCGGGGGGCCAAAGATACGCAGTATTTT. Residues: CASSFRGAKDTQYF.

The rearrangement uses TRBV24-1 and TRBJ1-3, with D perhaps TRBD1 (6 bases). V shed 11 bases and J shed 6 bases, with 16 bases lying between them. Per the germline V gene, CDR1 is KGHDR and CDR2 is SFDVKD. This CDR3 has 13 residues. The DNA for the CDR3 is TGTGCCAACCTTACAGGGAAGCCAAACACCATATATTTT. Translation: CANLTGKPNTIYF.

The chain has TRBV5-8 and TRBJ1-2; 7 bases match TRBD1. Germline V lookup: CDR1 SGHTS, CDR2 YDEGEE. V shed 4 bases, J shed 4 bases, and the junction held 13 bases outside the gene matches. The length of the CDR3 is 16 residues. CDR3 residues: CASSDEGQTTGYGYTF. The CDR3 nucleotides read TGTGCCAGCAGCGATGAGGGACAGACAACGGGCTATGGCTACACCTTC.

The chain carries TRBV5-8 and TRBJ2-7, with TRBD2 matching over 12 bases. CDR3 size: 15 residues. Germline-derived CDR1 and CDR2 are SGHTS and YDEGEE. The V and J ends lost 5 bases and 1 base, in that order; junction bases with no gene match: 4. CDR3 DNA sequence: TGTGCCAGCAGTCTAGCGGGGGGGCGGTCCTACGAGCAGTACTTC. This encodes CASSLAGGRSYEQYF.

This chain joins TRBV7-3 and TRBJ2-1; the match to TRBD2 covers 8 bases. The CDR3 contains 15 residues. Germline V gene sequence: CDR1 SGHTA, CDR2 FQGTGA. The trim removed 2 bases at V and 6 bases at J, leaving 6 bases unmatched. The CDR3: CASSLYGGAGNEQFF. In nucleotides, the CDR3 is TGTGCCAGCAGCTTATACGGGGGGGCCGGCAATGAGCAGTTCTTC.

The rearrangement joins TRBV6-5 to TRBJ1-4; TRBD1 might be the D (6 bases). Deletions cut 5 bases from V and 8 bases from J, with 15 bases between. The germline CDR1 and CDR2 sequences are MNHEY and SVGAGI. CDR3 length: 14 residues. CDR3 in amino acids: CASSMTGRREKLFF. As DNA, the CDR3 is TGTGCCAGCAGTATGACAGGACGCCGGGAAAAACTGTTTTTT.

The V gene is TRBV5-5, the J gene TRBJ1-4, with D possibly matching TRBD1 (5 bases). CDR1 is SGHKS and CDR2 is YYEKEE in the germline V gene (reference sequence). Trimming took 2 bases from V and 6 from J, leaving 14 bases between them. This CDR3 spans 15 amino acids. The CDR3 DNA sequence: TGTGCCAGCAGCTTCGGGGTCGGGGGTGATGAAAAACTGTTTTTT. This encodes CASSFGVGGDEKLFF.

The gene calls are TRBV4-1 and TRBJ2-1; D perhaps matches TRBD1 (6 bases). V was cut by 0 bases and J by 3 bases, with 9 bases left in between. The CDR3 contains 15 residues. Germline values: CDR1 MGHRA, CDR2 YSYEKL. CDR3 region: CASSQDRGDYNEQFF. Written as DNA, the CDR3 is TGCGCCAGCAGCCAAGACAGGGGTGACTACAATGAGCAGTTCTTC.

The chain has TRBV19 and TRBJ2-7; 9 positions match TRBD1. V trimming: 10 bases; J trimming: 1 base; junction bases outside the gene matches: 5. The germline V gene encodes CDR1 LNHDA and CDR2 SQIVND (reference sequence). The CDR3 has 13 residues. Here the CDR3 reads CATTGQGSYEQYF. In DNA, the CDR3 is TGTGCCACAACGGGACAGGGATCCTACGAGCAGTACTTC.

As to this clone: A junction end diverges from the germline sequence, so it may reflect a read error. CDR3 in amino acids: CASSVGGQSKIF. The CDR3 DNA is TGCGCCAGCAGCGTCGGGGGGCAAAGTAAGATCTTC. V gene TRBV10-1 combines with J gene TRBJ2-1, with D maybe TRBD2 (7 bases). The CDR3 extends over 12 amino acids. Germline CDR1 WNHNN, CDR2 SYGVQD (reference sequence).

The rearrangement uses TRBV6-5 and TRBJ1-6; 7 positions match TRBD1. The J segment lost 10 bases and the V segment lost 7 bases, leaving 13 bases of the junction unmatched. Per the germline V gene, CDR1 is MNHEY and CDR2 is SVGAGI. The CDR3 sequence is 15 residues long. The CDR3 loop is CASTPDGRGASPLHF. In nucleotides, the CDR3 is TGTGCCAGCACCCCTGATGGCAGGGGGGCCTCACCCCTCCACTTT.

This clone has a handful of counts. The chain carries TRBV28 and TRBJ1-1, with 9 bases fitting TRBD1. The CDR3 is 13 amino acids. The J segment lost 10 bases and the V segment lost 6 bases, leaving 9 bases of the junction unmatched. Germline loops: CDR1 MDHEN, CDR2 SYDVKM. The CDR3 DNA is TGTGCCAGCAGCCCCCCGGGACAGGGAGGAGCTTTCTTT. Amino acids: CASSPPGQGGAFF.

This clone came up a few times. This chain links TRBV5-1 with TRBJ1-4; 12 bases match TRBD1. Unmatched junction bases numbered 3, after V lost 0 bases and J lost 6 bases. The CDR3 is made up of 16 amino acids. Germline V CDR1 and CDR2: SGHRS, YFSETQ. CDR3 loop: CASSLAGTGGYEKLFF. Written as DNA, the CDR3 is TGCGCCAGCAGCTTGGCGGGGACAGGGGGCTATGAAAAACTGTTTTTT.

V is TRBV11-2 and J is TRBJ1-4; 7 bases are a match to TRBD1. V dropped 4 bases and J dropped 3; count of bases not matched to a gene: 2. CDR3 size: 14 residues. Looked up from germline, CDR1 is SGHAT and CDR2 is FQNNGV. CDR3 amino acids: CASSSRGANEKLFF. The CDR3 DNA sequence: TGTGCCAGCAGCTCCAGGGGGGCTAATGAAAAACTGTTTTTT. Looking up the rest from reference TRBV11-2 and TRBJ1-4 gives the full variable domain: EAGVAQSPRYKIIEKRQSVAFWCNPISGHATLYWYQQILGQGPKLLIQFQNNGVVDDSQLPKDRFSAERLKGVDSTLKIQPAKLEDSAVYLCASSSRGANEKLFFGSGTQLSVL.

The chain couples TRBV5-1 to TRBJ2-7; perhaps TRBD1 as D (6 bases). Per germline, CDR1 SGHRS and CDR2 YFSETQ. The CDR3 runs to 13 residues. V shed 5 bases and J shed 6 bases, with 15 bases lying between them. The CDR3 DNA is TGCGCCAGCAGTGATGTCAGGGGACCCGAGCAGTACTTC. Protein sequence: CASSDVRGPEQYF.

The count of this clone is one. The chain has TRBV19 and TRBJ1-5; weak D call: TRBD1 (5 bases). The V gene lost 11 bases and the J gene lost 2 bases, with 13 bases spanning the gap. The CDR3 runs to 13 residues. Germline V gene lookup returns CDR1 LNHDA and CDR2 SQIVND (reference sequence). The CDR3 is CAAQGRGNQPQHF. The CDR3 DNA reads TGTGCCGCCCAGGGTAGGGGCAATCAGCCCCAGCATTTT.

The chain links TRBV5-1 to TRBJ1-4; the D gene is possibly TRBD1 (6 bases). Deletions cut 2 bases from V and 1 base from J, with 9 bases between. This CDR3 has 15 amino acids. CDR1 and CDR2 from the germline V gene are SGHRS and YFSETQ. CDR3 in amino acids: CASSFQGQTNEKLFF. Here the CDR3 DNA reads TGCGCCAGCAGCTTCCAGGGACAAACTAATGAAAAACTGTTTTTT.

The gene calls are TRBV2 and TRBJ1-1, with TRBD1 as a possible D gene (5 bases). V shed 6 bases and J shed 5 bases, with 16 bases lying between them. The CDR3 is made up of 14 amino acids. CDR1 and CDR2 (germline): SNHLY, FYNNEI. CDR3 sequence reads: CASSEYRSSTEAFF. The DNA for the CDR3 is TGTGCCAGCAGCGAATACAGGAGCAGTACTGAAGCTTTCTTT.